This T cell receptor beta chain was recovered during a study of human T cells and chemical hapten exposure. Study at large: Donors were sensitized with 2% DPC on the upper inner arm. Readings were taken at 6 days from patch tests that had applied 0.01% DPC to the upper back. General observations from the study: Patch test scores rose with PT1 expanded TCR counts, a positive correlation. No shift was seen in TCRs above 1 in 1000 frequency with DPC sensitization.

This clonotype has ten or more counts. Its antigen is unidentified. TCRdb independently ran MiXCR on the RACE reads; one entry per CDR3 protein. This repertoire shows 80,000 to 95,000 distinct CDR3 sequences, about 8.9% found once; its top ten account for around 3.6%. The length of the CDR3 is 19 residues. Germline V gives CDR1 MNHEY, CDR2 SMNVEV (reference sequence). Trimming removed 5 bases from V and 1 base from J, with 23 bases in between. Time point of the sample: pre-sensitization, week 0. Treatment in this sample: therapeutic diphenylcyclopropenone sensitization with weekly scalp DPC. The sample in question was whole blood, obtained in connection with sensitization to the hapten diphenylcyclopropenone (DPC). V is TRBV27 and J is TRBJ2-2, with unresolved D. The source is a middle-aged woman with alopecia areata. Some clones in this sample may be carry-over from other donors' samples. In DNA, the CDR3 is TGTGCCAGCAGTCGGCCCCGAGGCGGCTTAACGAAGAACACCGGGGAGCTGTTTTTT. Protein product: CASSRPRGGLTKNTGELFF.